This TCR beta chain was captured in a study of blood T cell repertoires in COVID-19. Germline V lookup: CDR1 MNHEY, CDR2 SMNVEV (reference sequence). V lost 3 bases, J lost 5 bases, and 10 bases lay in between. This CDR3 is built from 14 residues. This clone occurred a few times. The cohort comprised adults aged about 18 to 90 years residing in 20 to 25 US areas. Cohorts were based on clinical histories the participants reported. Either two negative PCRs, clearance, or symptom resolution qualified Cohort 3 donors as recovered. As processed by the authors: By means of reference gene primer amplification, nucleated cell counts were estimated. The data were produced by immunoSEQ multiplex PCR, yet TCRdb's version contains in-frame clones alone and is incomplete. V, J and clone size are those of that table, while D and trimming were read from the DNA. The sample includes 150,000 to 200,000 clones, about 91% seen only once; the top ten take approximately 0.8%.

The sequenced material came from PBMCs or T cells enriched from blood (not recorded which). This TCR was recovered from a woman aged 18-29 years who had recovered from COVID-19. The chain uses TRBV27 and TRBJ2-2, with a weak D call TRBD2 (5 bases). The DNA of the CDR3 is TGTGCCAGCAGTTTTTTGGGCGGGACCGGGGAGCTGTTTTTT. Its protein is CASSFLGGTGELFF.